These 20 T cell receptor beta chains share one sample of origin, sequenced in a study of CD8 T cells in ankylosing spondylitis. TCRdb fed the 5' RACE reads into MiXCR, producing one record per CDR3 protein. The sample has 250,000 to 350,000 distinct CDR3 sequences, roughly 20% seen once; the top ten hold around 7.8%. The sample comprised blood, either unsorted or a sorted T cell fraction (not recorded which). The source is a male donor with ankylosing spondylitis or in good health (not recorded which).

This clonotype was picked up a small number of times. The chain links TRBV12-3 or TRBV12-4 to TRBJ2-4; D may correspond to TRBD1 or TRBD2 (5 bases each). The CDR3 loop spans 13 amino acids. The V end was cut by 8 bases, the J end by 5 bases, with 13 bases between. CDR3: CASSQRGENIQYF. The CDR3 DNA sequence: TGTGCCAGCTCCCAACGAGGGGAAAACATTCAGTACTTC.

This clonotype has only a few counts. The chain is built from TRBV7-9 and TRBJ1-5; tentative D call: TRBD1 (5 bases). The ends were cut back, 4 bases at V and 0 bases at J, with 10 bases in the middle. The CDR3 is made up of 15 amino acids. Germline V CDR1 and CDR2: SEHNR, FQNEAQ (reference sequence). The CDR3 here is CASSSDILSNQPQHF. CDR3 bases: TGTGCCAGCAGCTCGGACATACTTAGCAATCAGCCCCAGCATTTT.

This clonotype was seen more than once but under ten times. V gene TRBV27 combines with J gene TRBJ2-3, with D tentatively TRBD2 (6 bases). The CDR3 contains 15 residues. V lost 2 bases and J 2 bases, leaving 11 bases between the germline ends. Germline lookup yields CDR1 MNHEY and CDR2 SMNVEV (reference sequence). Written as DNA, the CDR3 is TGTGCCAGCAGTTTAGCGGGACTGAACACAGATACGCAGTATTTT. This translates into CASSLAGLNTDTQYF.

This clonotype was counted many times. V and J are TRBV5-1 and TRBJ2-3; TRBD2 agrees at 12 bases. Trimming at V came to 0 bases and at J to 4 bases, leaving 3 bases not matched to a gene. CDR3 length: 16 residues. The V gene's germline CDR1 is SGHRS and CDR2 YFSETQ. The CDR3 here is CASSLVGTSGSDTQYF. The CDR3 DNA reads TGCGCCAGCAGCTTGGTAGGGACTAGCGGGTCAGATACGCAGTATTTT.

The rearrangement joins TRBV12-3 or TRBV12-4 to TRBJ1-1; D is possibly TRBD1 (6 bases). The CDR3 runs to 14 residues. Trimming pared 5 bases from V and 4 bases from J, leaving 14 bases between. CDR3 amino acids: CASSPLGGATEAFF. As DNA, the CDR3 is TGTGCCAGCAGTCCATTGGGGGGGGCCACTGAAGCTTTCTTT.

The table lists this clonotype with a few counts. The V and J genes are TRBV27 and TRBJ2-5, with 8 bases identical to TRBD2. The CDR3 contains 14 residues. V lost 5 bases and J lost 5; bases outside the gene matches: 7. Germline CDR1 and CDR2: MNHEY and SMNVEV (reference sequence). CDR3 protein: CASSSPGGAETQYF. CDR3 coding DNA: TGTGCCAGCAGTAGCCCCGGGGGGGCGGAGACCCAGTACTTC.

The rearrangement links TRBV11-2 to TRBJ2-3; D unresolved. The CDR3 runs 13 residues. Germline V lookup: CDR1 SGHAT, CDR2 FQNNGV. V dropped 1 base and J dropped 6 bases, with 8 bases sitting between them. CDR3: CASSLVVGDTQYF. CDR3 nucleotide sequence: TGTGCCAGCAGCTTAGTGGTTGGGGATACGCAGTATTTT.

This chain links TRBV5-1 with TRBJ1-5; D is unclear. V was pared by 2 bases and J by 2 bases, with 8 bases between. Germline V gene sequence: CDR1 SGHRS, CDR2 YFSETQ. The CDR3 is 14 amino acids. CDR3 sequence (DNA): TGCGCCAGCAGCTTTGGGCAGGGCAATCAGCCCCAGCATTTT. It is translated as CASSFGQGNQPQHF.

This clonotype was seen more than once but under ten times. The chain couples TRBV11-2 to TRBJ2-3; 14 nucleotides agree with TRBD2. The CDR3 runs to 18 residues. J lost 6 bases, V lost 4 bases, and 12 bases had no gene match. Germline CDR1 reads SGHAT; CDR2 reads FQNNGV. Here the CDR3 DNA reads TGTGCCAGCAGCTCAAAATCGACTAGCGGGGGGGTTCGGGATACGCAGTATTTT. This gives the protein CASSSKSTSGGVRDTQYF. The full variable domain, rest sourced from reference TRBV11-2 and TRBJ2-3, is EAGVAQSPRYKIIEKRQSVAFWCNPISGHATLYWYQQILGQGPKLLIQFQNNGVVDDSQLPKDRFSAERLKGVDSTLKIQPAKLEDSAVYLCASSSKSTSGGVRDTQYFGPGTRLTVL.

The chain is built from TRBV7-3 and TRBJ2-6; TRBD2 agrees at 9 bases. The germline gives CDR1 SGHTA, CDR2 FQGTGA. V dropped 1 base and J dropped 4; count of bases not matched to a gene: 8. The CDR3 runs to 18 residues. The CDR3 region is CASSLRARGGTGANVLTF. The CDR3 DNA follows: TGTGCCAGCAGCTTAAGAGCGCGGGGGGGCACCGGGGCCAACGTCCTGACTTTC.

This clonotype came up many times. The chain recombines TRBV6-5 with TRBJ1-1; D gene unclear. CDR3 length: 13 residues. Germline CDR1 and CDR2: MNHEY and SVGAGI. The V and J ends lost 3 bases and 4 bases respectively, with 9 bases between them. In nucleotides, the CDR3 is TGTGCCAGCAGTTATGTGGGTCGCACTGAAGCTTTCTTT. The encoded protein is CASSYVGRTEAFF.

The chain links TRBV29-1 to TRBJ1-2; 9 nucleotides align to TRBD1. There are 12 residues in the CDR3. Germline trimming cut 6 bases from V and 8 bases from J; bases unmatched to any gene: 7. Germline V gene lookup returns CDR1 SQVTM and CDR2 ANQGSEA. CDR3 sequence reads: CSVPDRGSGYTF. CDR3 coding DNA: TGCAGCGTACCGGACAGGGGTAGCGGCTACACCTTC.

A note on this clonotype: One junction end does not reproduce the germline sequence, and a read error may be involved. V gene TRBV27 combines with J gene TRBJ2-3; 8 positions agree with TRBD1. The V gene's germline CDR1 is MNHEY and CDR2 SMNVEV (reference sequence). This CDR3 is 14 amino acids long. DNA of the CDR3: TGTGTCAGCAAGCAGGGGGCTAGCACAGATACGCAGTATTTT. It encodes CVSKQGASTDTQYF.

The sample holds many counts of this clonotype. The chain employs TRBV20-1 and TRBJ1-5; D is uncertain. This CDR3 has 15 residues. V was shortened by 3 bases and J by 0 bases, with 12 bases between the two germline ends. Germline lookup yields CDR1 DFQATT and CDR2 SNEGSKA (reference sequence). CDR3 sequence: CSASWYSHSNQPQHF. CDR3 DNA: TGCAGTGCTAGTTGGTACAGCCATAGCAATCAGCCCCAGCATTTT.

This sequence joins TRBV9 and TRBJ2-2, with a tentative D call TRBD1 (5 bases). V shed 0 bases and J shed 3 bases, with 15 bases lying between them. The CDR3 extends over 17 amino acids. CDR1 and CDR2 from the germline V gene are SGDLS and YYNGEE. CDR3 bases: TGTGCCAGCAGCGTAGCGGGCAGGGTAAGGGACACCGGGGAGCTGTTTTTT. The encoded protein is CASSVAGRVRDTGELFF.

This clonotype was observed a few times. The CDR3 bases are TGTGCCAGCAATCTCGGACAGGGGTACCAAGAGACCCAGTACTTC. Protein: CASNLGQGYQETQYF. The chain combines TRBV2 with TRBJ2-5; 9 bases agree with TRBD1. CDR3 size: 15 residues. Germline V gene sequence: CDR1 SNHLY, CDR2 FYNNEI. With V trimmed by 7 bases and J by 0 bases, 6 bases remained unmatched. Filled out from reference TRBV2 and TRBJ2-5, the complete variable domain reads EPEVTQTPSHQVTQMGQEVILRCVPISNHLYFYWYRQILGQKVEFLVSFYNNEISEKSEIFDDQFSVERPDGSNFTLKIRSTKLEDSAMYFCASNLGQGYQETQYFGPGTRLLVL.

This clonotype has only a few counts. This chain connects TRBV12-3 or TRBV12-4 to TRBJ1-5, with D hard to call. This CDR3 is built from 12 residues. Trimming took off 3 bases at V and 11 bases at J, with 11 bases between the two ends. The CDR3 is CASSLYEAAQHF. The CDR3 DNA follows: TGTGCCAGCAGTTTGTATGAGGCGGCCCAGCATTTT.

This clonotype has ten or more counts. The gene calls are TRBV6-1 and TRBJ1-2; D is possibly TRBD1 (6 bases). V gave up 8 bases and J gave up 7 bases, with 17 bases separating them. CDR1 is MNHNS, CDR2 SASEGT, per germline. CDR3 length: 13 residues. CDR3: CASWGGLSFGYTF. The CDR3 DNA reads TGTGCCAGCTGGGGGGGCCTGAGTTTTGGCTACACCTTC.

This rearrangement joins TRBV5-1 to TRBJ2-2, with 7 bases fitting TRBD2. The CDR3 consists of 14 residues. V lost 4 bases, J lost 3 bases, and 3 bases stayed unmatched. Germline loops: CDR1 SGHRS, CDR2 YFSETQ. The CDR3 is CASSRDYYTGELFF. The DNA for the CDR3 is TGCGCCAGCAGCCGGGACTATTACACCGGGGAGCTGTTTTTT.

The chain carries TRBV5-6 and TRBJ1-6; D might be TRBD1 (5 bases). Germline V lookup: CDR1 SGHDT, CDR2 YYEEEE. The CDR3 length is 15 residues. With 0 bases removed from V and 8 bases from J, the gap between germline ends came to 12 bases. The DNA of the CDR3 is TGTGCCAGCAGCTTGGTGGGTCAGGGTTATTCACCCCTCCACTTT. Translated: CASSLVGQGYSPLHF.